This T cell receptor beta chain derives from a study of technical replicates of blood from several donors. This clone occurred a few times. Profiled with immunoSEQ multiplex PCR; TCRdb holds only in-frame clones, not every one. The sample records around 76,000 clones, 75% to 95% being singletons. Germline CDR1 SGDLS, CDR2 YYNGEE. This CDR3 comprises 11 residues. The V and J ends lost 8 bases and 8 bases respectively, with 10 bases between them. This chain uses TRBV9 with TRBJ2-2, with D possibly being TRBD1 (6 bases). The source is a human donor in good health. What was sequenced was T cells isolated from PBMCs. The CDR3: CASNGQGELFF. CDR3 sequence (DNA): TGTGCCAGTAATGGACAGGGGGAGCTGTTTTTT.